This T cell receptor beta chain stems from a study of blood T cell repertoires in COVID-19. During active infection, Seattle patients enrolled and were then monitored through disease. TCRdb's copy holds only in-frame clones and misses some; the assay was immunoSEQ multiplex PCR. Altogether about 75,000 clones are present, 75% to 90% being singletons, with the ten largest covering 5.5% to 7%. This CDR3 has 13 amino acids. V was trimmed by 6 bases and J by 1 base, leaving 9 bases between them. The sample was peripheral blood. The clonotype originates from a man older than 75 with COVID-19, enrolled during active disease. The rearrangement joins TRBV12-3 or TRBV12-4 to TRBJ1-2; possible D gene TRBD1, 5 bases. CDR3 protein: CASSGGVNYGYTF. CDR3 nucleotide sequence: TGTGCCAGCAGCGGAGGGGTTAACTATGGCTACACCTTC.